This TCR beta chain was captured by sequencing in a study of blood T cell repertoires in COVID-19. Losses at the gene ends were 0 bases for V and 8 bases for J; bases not matched to a gene: 3. Germline values: CDR1 SEHNR, CDR2 FQNEAQ (reference sequence). The CDR3 covers 15 residues. TCRdb keeps only in-frame clones here, not all; method: immunoSEQ multiplex PCR. The sample contains some 140,000 clones, around 84% of which appear only once. The chain has TRBV7-9 and TRBJ2-1, with 11 bases fitting TRBD2. This clonotype was obtained from a man between 40 and 49 years old with acute COVID-19. Sequenced input: PBMCs or T cells enriched from blood (not recorded which). This chain's CDR3 is CASSLASGGEDEQFF. CDR3 nucleotides: TGTGCCAGCAGCTTAGCTAGCGGGGGGGAGGATGAGCAGTTCTTC. Full variable domain (missing parts from reference TRBV7-9 and TRBJ2-1): DTGVSQNPRHKITKRGQNVTFRCDPISEHNRLYWYRQTLGQGPEFLTYFQNEAQLEKSRLLSDRFSAERPKGSFSTLEIQRTEQGDSAMYLCASSLASGGEDEQFFGPGTRLTVL.